This TCR beta chain is drawn from a study of T cell responses to AZD1222 COVID-19 vaccine. Profiling relied on immunoSEQ multiplex PCR, and the TCRdb table lists in-frame clones only, not all of them. This sample yields about 120,000 clones, of which 92% are seen a single time; around 1.6% belongs to the top ten. The germline gives CDR1 MRHNA, CDR2 SNTAGT. The V segment lost 0 bases and the J segment 2 bases; nucleotides outside the gene matches: 0. This CDR3 spans 15 amino acids. The rearrangement joins TRBV6-4 to TRBJ2-1; TRBD2 matches 8 bases. The receptor was derived from an adult who received the AZD1222 COVID-19 vaccine. The starting material was peripheral blood, obtained 28 days after the second AZD1222 dose. The CDR3 DNA reads as TGTGCCAGCAGTGACTCAGCGGGAGCCTACAATGAGCAGTTCTTC. Its translation: CASSDSAGAYNEQFF.